What follows describes a single TCR beta chain. Its antigen is as yet unknown. The V gene end was trimmed by 6 bases and the J gene end by 1 base; junction bases not matched to a gene: 13. This CDR3 contains 18 residues. The germline V gene encodes CDR1 SEHNR and CDR2 FQNEAQ (reference sequence). This sample was included in a study of T cells after yellow fever vaccination. Overall study results and limits: Contamination by abundant bulk-population clonotypes could be present in FACS-sorted repertoires. Among primary-vaccination clones, most reappeared after the booster, at roughly 96% for CD4 and around 91% for CD8. Clonotypes shared by both compartments, CD4 and CD8, made up a small share.

In making TCR cDNA, 5'RACE template switching added a universal primer site and UMIs to it. TCRdb itself ran the 5' RACE reads through MiXCR, one entry per CDR3 protein. The data hold more than 95,000 distinct CDR3 sequences, with about 15% observed a single time. This material consisted of CD8+ T cells sorted from PBMCs, taken 5 days after the yellow fever booster vaccination. V usage is TRBV7-9 and J usage is TRBJ2-5; 11 nucleotides agree with TRBD1. The TCR comes from a man younger than 35 who received the YFV17D yellow fever vaccine. The CDR3 region is CASRSGTGGKEFQETQYF. As DNA, the CDR3 is TGTGCCAGCAGATCCGGGACAGGGGGAAAGGAGTTCCAAGAGACCCAGTACTTC.